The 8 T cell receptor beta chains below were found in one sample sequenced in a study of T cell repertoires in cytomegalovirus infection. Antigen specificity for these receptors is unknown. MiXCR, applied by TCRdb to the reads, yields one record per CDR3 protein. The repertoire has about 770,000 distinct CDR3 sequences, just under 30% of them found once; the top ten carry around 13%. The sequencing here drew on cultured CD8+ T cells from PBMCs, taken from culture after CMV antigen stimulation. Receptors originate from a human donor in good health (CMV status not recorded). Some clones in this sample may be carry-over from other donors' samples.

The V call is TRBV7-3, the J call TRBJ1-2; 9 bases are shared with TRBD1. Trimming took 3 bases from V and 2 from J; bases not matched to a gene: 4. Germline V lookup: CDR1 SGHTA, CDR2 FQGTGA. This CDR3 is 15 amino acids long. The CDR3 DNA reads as TGTGCCAGCAGCTTTACACAGGGGGCAAACTATGGCTACACCTTC. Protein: CASSFTQGANYGYTF.

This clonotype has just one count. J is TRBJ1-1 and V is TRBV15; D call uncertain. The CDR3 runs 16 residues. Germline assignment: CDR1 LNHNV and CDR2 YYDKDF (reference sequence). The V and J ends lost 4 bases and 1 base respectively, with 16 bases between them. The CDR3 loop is CATSKPDVPQNTEAFF. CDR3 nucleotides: TGTGCCACCAGCAAGCCGGACGTACCTCAGAACACTGAAGCTTTCTTT.

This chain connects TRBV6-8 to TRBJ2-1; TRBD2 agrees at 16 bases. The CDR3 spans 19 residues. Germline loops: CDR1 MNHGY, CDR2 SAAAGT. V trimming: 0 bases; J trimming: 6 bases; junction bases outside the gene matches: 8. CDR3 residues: CASSYSSLGTSGGVNEQFF. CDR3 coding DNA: TGTGCCAGCAGTTACTCGAGCCTTGGGACTAGCGGGGGGGTCAATGAGCAGTTCTTC.

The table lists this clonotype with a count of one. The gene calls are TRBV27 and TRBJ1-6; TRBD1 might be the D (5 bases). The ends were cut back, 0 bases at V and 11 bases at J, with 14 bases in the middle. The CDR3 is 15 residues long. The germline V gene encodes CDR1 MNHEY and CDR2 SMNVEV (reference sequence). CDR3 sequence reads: CASSLSSGLGAPLHF. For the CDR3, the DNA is TGTGCCAGCAGTTTATCATCCGGACTGGGGGCACCCCTCCACTTT.

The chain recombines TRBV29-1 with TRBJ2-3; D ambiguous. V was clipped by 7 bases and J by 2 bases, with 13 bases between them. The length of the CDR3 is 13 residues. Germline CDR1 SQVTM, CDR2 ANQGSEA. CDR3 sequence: CSAWAGATDTQYF. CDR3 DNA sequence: TGCAGCGCATGGGCAGGAGCCACAGATACGCAGTATTTT.

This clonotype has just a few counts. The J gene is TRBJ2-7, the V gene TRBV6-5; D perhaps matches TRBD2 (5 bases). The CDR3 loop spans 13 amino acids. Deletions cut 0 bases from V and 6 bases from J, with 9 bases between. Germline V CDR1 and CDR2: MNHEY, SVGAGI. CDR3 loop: CASSYSLGSEQYF. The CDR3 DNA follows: TGTGCCAGCAGTTACTCCTTGGGGAGCGAGCAGTACTTC.

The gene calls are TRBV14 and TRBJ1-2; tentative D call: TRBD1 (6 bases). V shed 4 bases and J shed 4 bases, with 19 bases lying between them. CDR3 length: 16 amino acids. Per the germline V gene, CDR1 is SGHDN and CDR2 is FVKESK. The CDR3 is CASSRHDGGQVYGYTF. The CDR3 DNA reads TGTGCCAGCAGCCGGCATGACGGGGGACAAGTCTATGGCTACACCTTC.

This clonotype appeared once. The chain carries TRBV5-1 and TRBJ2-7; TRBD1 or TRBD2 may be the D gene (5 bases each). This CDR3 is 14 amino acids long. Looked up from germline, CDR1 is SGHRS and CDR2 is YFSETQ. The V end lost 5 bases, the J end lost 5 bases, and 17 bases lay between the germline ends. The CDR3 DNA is TGCGCCAGCAGGAGGGAAGGGGCGGGCAACGAGCAGTACTTC. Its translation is CASRREGAGNEQYF.